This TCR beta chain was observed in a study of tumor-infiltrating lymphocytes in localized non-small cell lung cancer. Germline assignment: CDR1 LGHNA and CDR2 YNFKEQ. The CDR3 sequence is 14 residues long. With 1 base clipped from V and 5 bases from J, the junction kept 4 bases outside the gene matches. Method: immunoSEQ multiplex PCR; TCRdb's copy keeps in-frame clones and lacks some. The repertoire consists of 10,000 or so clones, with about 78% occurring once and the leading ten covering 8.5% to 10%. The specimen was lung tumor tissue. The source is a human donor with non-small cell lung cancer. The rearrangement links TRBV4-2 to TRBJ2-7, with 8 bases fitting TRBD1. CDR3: CASSQGTGRDEQYF. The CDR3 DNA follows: TGTGCCAGCAGCCAAGGGACAGGGAGAGACGAGCAGTACTTC.